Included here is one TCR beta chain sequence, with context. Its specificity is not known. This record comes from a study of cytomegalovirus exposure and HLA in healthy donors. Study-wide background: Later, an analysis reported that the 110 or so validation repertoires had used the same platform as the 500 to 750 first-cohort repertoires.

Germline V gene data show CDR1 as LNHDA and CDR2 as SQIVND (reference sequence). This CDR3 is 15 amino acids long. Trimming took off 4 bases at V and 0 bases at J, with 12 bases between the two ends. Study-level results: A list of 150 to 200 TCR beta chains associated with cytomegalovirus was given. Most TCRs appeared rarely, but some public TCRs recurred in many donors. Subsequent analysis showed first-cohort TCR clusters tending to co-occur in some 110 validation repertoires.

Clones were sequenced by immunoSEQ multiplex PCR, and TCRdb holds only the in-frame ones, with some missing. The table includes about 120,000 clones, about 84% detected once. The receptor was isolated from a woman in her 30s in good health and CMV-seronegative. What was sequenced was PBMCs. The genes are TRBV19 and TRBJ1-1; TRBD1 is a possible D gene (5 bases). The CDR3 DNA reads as TGTGCCAGTAGTACCTTGACAGATATGAACACTGAAGCTTTCTTT. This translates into CASSTLTDMNTEAFF.